One sample yielded the 32 T cell receptor beta chains listed below, sequenced in a study of T-cell reconstitution after alpha-beta-depleted transplantation in children. Using unique molecular identifiers, the investigators prepared the TCRbeta library. TCRdb used MiXCR to reprocess the PCR reads, holding one entry per CDR3 protein. The repertoire has 250,000 to 300,000 distinct CDR3 sequences, 10% of them found once; the top ten carry roughly 7%. Specimen: PBMCs, collected before TCRalphabeta/CD19-depleted stem cell transplant. The source is a boy under two years old with acute myeloid leukemia, due to receive a stem cell transplant.

The rearrangement uses TRBV29-1 and TRBJ1-2, with 7 bases fitting TRBD1. Per the germline V gene, CDR1 is SQVTM and CDR2 is ANQGSEA. The CDR3 has 12 residues. V gave up 6 bases and J gave up 5 bases; unmatched junction bases: 6. The chain's CDR3 is CSVLTGTYGYTF. The CDR3 bases are TGCAGCGTACTGACAGGGACGTATGGCTACACCTTC.

This clonotype was seen a handful of times. V gene TRBV2 combines with J gene TRBJ2-3, with TRBD2 matching 13 bases. This CDR3 region has 17 residues. CDR1 SNHLY and CDR2 FYNNEI come from the germline V gene. V shed 5 bases and J 2 bases; nucleotides not matched to a gene: 7. The CDR3 nucleotides are TGTGCCAGCAGTCGGACTAGCGGGGGCCCCTCCACAGATACGCAGTATTTT. This encodes CASSRTSGGPSTDTQYF. The complete variable domain, with remaining parts taken from reference TRBV2 and TRBJ2-3, reads EPEVTQTPSHQVTQMGQEVILRCVPISNHLYFYWYRQILGQKVEFLVSFYNNEISEKSEIFDDQFSVERPDGSNFTLKIRSTKLEDSAMYFCASSRTSGGPSTDTQYFGPGTRLTVL.

This clonotype was seen at least ten times. This chain connects TRBV27 to TRBJ2-7; weak D call: TRBD1 (6 bases). The germline V gene has CDR1 MNHEY and CDR2 SMNVEV (reference sequence). The CDR3 spans 13 residues. Trimming removed 3 bases at V and 2 bases at J, with 8 bases between. The CDR3 DNA reads TGTGCCAGCAGTTTCGGGGACACCTACGAGCAGTACTTC. This gives the protein CASSFGDTYEQYF.

This clonotype was picked up many times. The chain employs TRBV12-3 or TRBV12-4 and TRBJ1-2; D remains ambiguous. The CDR3 totals 11 residues. Trimming removed 10 bases at V and 7 bases at J, with 13 bases between. The DNA for the CDR3 is TGTGCCACCGATGGGCAATTTGGCTACACCTTC. Translated, it gives CATDGQFGYTF.

The sample holds many counts of this clonotype. The chain is built from TRBV7-2 and TRBJ2-1, with no clear D. This CDR3 has 12 amino acids. The germline gives CDR1 SGHTA, CDR2 FQGNSA. V lost 2 bases, J lost 7 bases, and 6 bases lay in between. The CDR3 is CASSLKKNEQFF. Here the CDR3 DNA reads TGTGCCAGCAGCTTAAAAAAGAATGAGCAGTTCTTC.

The chain recombines TRBV12-5 with TRBJ2-1; 7 nucleotides align to TRBD1. With V trimmed by 2 bases and J by 9 bases, 4 bases remained unmatched. CDR3 length: 13 residues. Germline V gives CDR1 LGHNT, CDR2 FRNRAP. The CDR3: CASGLSTGFEQFF. In DNA, the CDR3 is TGTGCTAGTGGTTTGTCGACAGGGTTTGAGCAGTTCTTC.

There are many counts of this clonotype. The CDR3 protein is CASSLVSLDEQFF. The CDR3 bases are TGCGCCAGCAGCTTGGTTAGTCTGGATGAGCAGTTCTTC. The V gene is TRBV5-1, the J gene TRBJ2-1; D call uncertain. Between the trimmed V and J ends, which lost 0 bases and 8 bases, there was a span of 9 bases. The CDR3 sequence is 13 residues long. Germline V lookup: CDR1 SGHRS, CDR2 YFSETQ.

This clonotype was recorded at least ten times. The chain links TRBV5-1 to TRBJ1-4; D call uncertain. Trimming took 2 bases from V and 1 from J, leaving 0 bases between them. The germline V gene has CDR1 SGHRS and CDR2 YFSETQ. The CDR3 extends over 12 amino acids. CDR3 coding DNA: TGCGCCAGCAGCTTAACTAATGAAAAACTGTTTTTT. It codes for CASSLTNEKLFF.

This clonotype was counted a few times. This may be a read error: a much more frequent sequence differs by one nucleotide. The chain recombines TRBV4-2 with TRBJ2-5; 9 bases match TRBD1. Trimming cost V 6 bases and J 4 bases; bases outside gene matches: 3. CDR3 length: 13 amino acids. The germline V gene has CDR1 LGHNA and CDR2 YNFKEQ. The CDR3 bases are TGTGCCAGCAGGCCGGGACAGGGAGAGACCCAGTACTTC. Translation: CASRPGQGETQYF.

The table lists this clonotype with many counts. The CDR3 protein is CASSPDGLYQETQYF. CDR3 coding DNA: TGTGCCAGCAGTCCCGACGGGTTGTACCAAGAGACCCAGTACTTC. The rearrangement joins TRBV12-3 or TRBV12-4 to TRBJ2-5; D remains ambiguous. The CDR3 consists of 15 residues. The V end was cut by 5 bases, the J end by 0 bases, with 13 bases between.

This chain connects TRBV18 to TRBJ2-1, with 8 nucleotides matching TRBD2. CDR1 is KGHSH, CDR2 LQKENI, per germline. V trimming: 2 bases; J trimming: 1 base; junction bases outside the gene matches: 1. The CDR3 consists of 15 residues. The CDR3 sequence is CASSPIAGSYNEQFF. The CDR3 nucleotides are TGTGCCAGCTCACCAATAGCGGGATCCTACAATGAGCAGTTCTTC.

This clonotype appeared many times. The V gene is TRBV5-1, the J gene TRBJ2-7; D is undetermined. The length of the CDR3 is 14 residues. V dropped 6 bases and J dropped 2 bases, with 15 bases sitting between them. Germline assignment: CDR1 SGHRS and CDR2 YFSETQ. The CDR3 sequence: CASIGGPDPYEQYF. Written as DNA, the CDR3 is TGCGCCAGCATCGGCGGACCTGACCCCTACGAGCAGTACTTC.

This sequence joins TRBV7-6 and TRBJ2-7; D remains unclear. CDR3 length: 13 residues. Germline V gene lookup returns CDR1 SGHVS and CDR2 FNYEAQ. Between the trimmed V and J ends, which lost 6 bases and 1 base, there was a span of 10 bases. CDR3 nucleotides: TGTGCCAGCAGGATAGGGCCTTCCTACGAGCAGTACTTC. Its protein product is CASRIGPSYEQYF.

In this sample, this clonotype turned up many times. The V call is TRBV10-3, the J call TRBJ2-7, with D perhaps matching TRBD1 (6 bases). Trimming took off 3 bases at V and 3 bases at J, with 12 bases between the two ends. CDR3 length equals 14 residues. Germline values: CDR1 ENHRY, CDR2 SYGVKD. Here the CDR3 reads CAISDGQRFYEQYF. In DNA, the CDR3 is TGTGCCATCAGTGACGGACAGAGGTTCTACGAGCAGTACTTC.

This clonotype occurred a few times. V and J are TRBV5-1 and TRBJ2-5; D is ambiguous. Germline V gives CDR1 SGHRS, CDR2 YFSETQ. This CDR3 contains 10 residues. The ends were cut back, 4 bases at V and 5 bases at J, with 3 bases in the middle. CDR3 sequence (DNA): TGCGCCAGCAGCACCGAGACCCAGTACTTC. The encoded protein is CASSTETQYF. Variable domain in full (rest from reference TRBV5-1 and TRBJ2-5): KAGVTQTPRYLIKTRGQQVTLSCSPISGHRSVSWYQQTPGQGLQFLFEYFSETQRNKGNFPGRFSGRQFSNSRSEMNVSTLELGDSALYLCASSTETQYFGPGTRLLVL.

This clonotype was recorded at least ten times. The chain has TRBV7-2 and TRBJ2-7; 9 bases map to TRBD2. With 8 bases clipped from V and 5 bases from J, the junction kept 10 bases outside the gene matches. This CDR3 spans 14 amino acids. Germline V lookup: CDR1 SGHTA, CDR2 FQGNSA. CDR3 residues: CASGRGLATHEQYF. As DNA, the CDR3 is TGTGCCAGCGGCCGGGGACTAGCTACCCACGAGCAGTACTTC.

This clonotype has a count of ten or more. The chain combines TRBV28 with TRBJ1-2; D unclear. Germline V gene data show CDR1 as MDHEN and CDR2 as SYDVKM. The CDR3 length is 13 residues. Trimming took off 3 bases at V and 4 bases at J, with 9 bases between the two ends. The CDR3 coding sequence is TGTGCCAGCAGTTTCAAGCTCTTCTATGGCTACACCTTC. Translated: CASSFKLFYGYTF.

Only a few counts were recorded for this clonotype. This chain uses TRBV7-9 with TRBJ2-7; a possible D gene is TRBD2 (6 bases). V was pared by 2 bases and J by 1 base, with 15 bases between. Germline CDR1 and CDR2: SEHNR and FQNEAQ (reference sequence). There are 16 residues in the CDR3. The CDR3 region is CASSLSGTAPSYEQYF. CDR3 bases: TGTGCCAGCAGCTTATCCGGGACTGCCCCTTCCTACGAGCAGTACTTC.

This clonotype was seen at least ten times. The chain uses TRBV25-1 and TRBJ2-2; the match to TRBD1 covers 7 bases. V lost 6 bases and J lost 10; bases outside the gene matches: 2. The CDR3 is 11 amino acids. In germline, CDR1 is MGHDK, CDR2 SYGVNS. In DNA, the CDR3 is TGTGCCAGCAGGACAGGGCCGGAGCTGTTTTTT. Amino acid sequence: CASRTGPELFF.

This clonotype came up many times. The chain is built from TRBV2 and TRBJ2-3; a weak D match, TRBD2 (6 bases). V was clipped by 6 bases and J by 2 bases, with 15 bases between them. Germline V gene lookup returns CDR1 SNHLY and CDR2 FYNNEI. The CDR3 totals 15 residues. The CDR3 DNA reads TGTGCCAGCAGCTTGATTGGGGGACTCACAGATACGCAGTATTTT. Its protein is CASSLIGGLTDTQYF.

In this sample, this clonotype turned up a few times. The rearrangement uses TRBV5-1 and TRBJ2-5; unclear D gene. V lost 4 bases, J lost 4 bases, and 17 bases lay in between. This CDR3 spans 15 amino acids. In germline, CDR1 is SGHRS, CDR2 YFSETQ. CDR3 amino acids: CASSIPTTSLETQYF. The CDR3 region has the DNA TGCGCCAGCAGCATCCCAACCACTTCTCTAGAGACCCAGTACTTC. Variable domain in full (rest from reference TRBV5-1 and TRBJ2-5): KAGVTQTPRYLIKTRGQQVTLSCSPISGHRSVSWYQQTPGQGLQFLFEYFSETQRNKGNFPGRFSGRQFSNSRSEMNVSTLELGDSALYLCASSIPTTSLETQYFGPGTRLLVL.

The sample holds many counts of this clonotype. V gene TRBV5-1 combines with J gene TRBJ2-3; perhaps TRBD1 as D (5 bases). This CDR3 has 13 residues. Germline-derived CDR1 and CDR2 are SGHRS and YFSETQ. With 3 bases removed from V and 10 bases from J, the gap between germline ends came to 15 bases. CDR3 amino acids: CASSSPDMAAQYF. Written as DNA, the CDR3 is TGCGCCAGCAGCTCCCCGGACATGGCAGCGCAGTATTTT.

This clonotype was observed once. A much larger clone lies one base from this, so it may be a read error. The chain employs TRBV20-1 and TRBJ2-7; either TRBD1 or TRBD2 may supply D (6 bases each). CDR1 and CDR2 from the germline V gene are DFQATT and SNEGSKA (reference sequence). CDR3 length: 16 residues. This chain's CDR3 is CSARDSPGGLSYEQCF. In DNA, the CDR3 is TGCAGTGCTAGAGATTCCCCTGGGGGGCTCTCCTACGAGCAGTGCTTC.

The sample holds many counts of this clonotype. The rearrangement joins TRBV5-4 to TRBJ1-1; D unclear. The CDR3 runs to 13 residues. With 1 base removed from V and 6 bases from J, the gap between germline ends came to 10 bases. Germline assignment: CDR1 SGHNT and CDR2 YYREEE (reference sequence). In nucleotides, the CDR3 is TGTGCCAGCAGCTTGATCGCGGGAGCTGAAGCTTTCTTT. Translating it yields CASSLIAGAEAFF.

Worth noting for this clonotype: The final CDR3 position lacks the conserved phenylalanine or tryptophan, pointing to a likely read error. The rearrangement uses TRBV12-3 or TRBV12-4 and TRBJ2-1; 9 bases line up with TRBD2. V dropped 3 bases and J dropped 4; count of bases not matched to a gene: 4. This CDR3 contains 15 residues. CDR3 loop: CASSLRSGGYNEQFV. CDR3 bases: TGTGCCAGCAGTTTGCGAAGCGGGGGGTACAATGAGCAGTTCGTC.

This clonotype was observed at least ten times. J is TRBJ2-5 and V is TRBV7-8; D might be TRBD2 (5 bases). The V and J ends lost 5 bases and 0 bases respectively, with 13 bases between them. The CDR3 contains 15 residues. Germline values: CDR1 SGHVS, CDR2 FQNEAQ. CDR3 DNA sequence: TGTGCCAGCAGCCCGCGGGTCGGGTACCAAGAGACCCAGTACTTC. This codes for CASSPRVGYQETQYF.

This clonotype appeared many times. The CDR3 is CASSVNRLLTYAGELFF. The DNA for the CDR3 is TGTGCCAGCAGCGTCAACCGGTTGCTTACCTACGCCGGGGAGCTGTTTTTT. The chain links TRBV9 to TRBJ2-2, with D uncertain. V lost 2 bases and J lost 6, with 20 bases in between. The germline CDR1 and CDR2 sequences are SGDLS and YYNGEE. This CDR3 spans 17 amino acids.

This clonotype appeared many times. The V and J genes are TRBV29-1 and TRBJ2-7; D is ambiguous. The length of the CDR3 is 12 residues. With 6 bases removed from V and 0 bases from J, the gap between germline ends came to 9 bases. Germline CDR1 SQVTM, CDR2 ANQGSEA. The CDR3 region is CSVRSSSYEQYF. Here the CDR3 DNA reads TGCAGCGTGAGGTCCAGCTCCTACGAGCAGTACTTC.

This clonotype was seen repeatedly, ten times or more. The chain recombines TRBV7-9 with TRBJ2-5; TRBD2 matches at 13 bases. V was pared by 5 bases and J by 1 base, with 4 bases of the junction left unmatched. In germline, CDR1 is SEHNR, CDR2 FQNEAQ (reference sequence). This CDR3 is 16 amino acids long. The CDR3 DNA reads TGTGCCAGCAGCCGAGGACTAGCGGGGGCCCAAGAGACCCAGTACTTC. Encoded protein: CASSRGLAGAQETQYF.

Ten or more counts support this clonotype. J is TRBJ1-1 and V is TRBV12-3 or TRBV12-4; no clear D. Deletions cut 5 bases from V and 7 bases from J, with 11 bases between. The CDR3 is made up of 12 amino acids. This chain's CDR3 is CASSPPDFEAFF. The CDR3 DNA reads TGTGCCAGCAGTCCCCCGGACTTTGAAGCTTTCTTT.

This clonotype was seen only a few times. The chain employs TRBV27 and TRBJ2-7, with TRBD1 identical over 7 bases. V lost 6 bases and J lost 1; bases outside the gene matches: 3. This CDR3 spans 13 amino acids. Germline V gives CDR1 MNHEY, CDR2 SMNVEV (reference sequence). CDR3 bases: TGTGCCAGCAGGCGCAGGGGGTCCTACGAGCAGTACTTC. Residues: CASRRRGSYEQYF.

This clonotype was recorded many times. The V and J genes are TRBV7-2 and TRBJ1-4, with 10 bases aligning to TRBD1. The CDR3 consists of 15 residues. V lost 1 base, J lost 8 bases, and 4 bases stayed unmatched. The germline V gene has CDR1 SGHTA and CDR2 FQGNSA. CDR3 sequence reads: CASSLGRDRGEKLFF. Written as DNA, the CDR3 is TGTGCCAGCAGCTTAGGCCGGGACAGGGGAGAAAAACTGTTTTTT.